The following is a T cell receptor beta chain sequence with its context. The specificity of this receptor is unknown. The sample holds no much larger clone one base away, and base qualities are not on file. The cohort comprised some 700 healthy bone marrow donors. All cohort members were sampled while nominally healthy, although unrecorded immune exposures were likely present. The donor tested CMV seronegative, placing the donor among the 350 or so seronegative members of the cohort. A peripheral blood sample was collected from each donor, and TCR beta sequencing was performed on peripheral blood mononuclear cells. Genomic DNA extraction from the blood cell samples was performed with the Qiagen DNeasy Blood Extraction Kit. Libraries were constructed by the immunoSEQ multiplex PCR assay. For the multiplex PCR, a mixture combining 60 forward primers for TCR Vbeta segments and 13 reverse primers for TCR Jbeta segments was used. A multiplex PCR assay on genomic DNA amplified the CDR3 region of rearranged TCR beta genes. Amplified TCR beta libraries were sequenced as 87-base-pair reads on the Illumina HiSeq System. In the source study's methods: A later analysis counted about 82 million unique TCR beta chains across the roughly 700 repertoires, and some 11 million of these chains were shared by at least two donors. To remove PCR and sequencing errors, raw reads were error-corrected and collapsed into unique sequences using a nearest-neighbor algorithm that merged closely related sequences. CDR3 sequences were aligned to IMGT reference sequences to assign V, D and J gene segments. For a sequence to be retained, a match of at least six nucleotides to both a V gene segment and a J gene segment was required. A rearrangement counted as productive if the CDR3 had no stop codons and remained in frame with V and J, and every other rearrangement counted as non-productive. Following IMGT convention, CDR3 was defined as the stretch from the second conserved V-encoded cysteine to the conserved J-encoded phenylalanine. The earlier analysis of 587 of the donors excluded sequences that lacked an unambiguous match to a single V gene segment. In an earlier analysis of several hundred of the donors, a V segment was called functional when productive rearrangements were above 56.7%, and segregating when the standard deviation between donors exceeded 5%. A statistical classification framework was built to diagnose cytomegalovirus status from the catalog of TCR beta chain sequences. In a later analysis, V and J genes were assigned by comparing TCR nucleotide sequences against IMGT/GENE-DB human TR gene sequences. In a later analysis, CDR3 sequences and most-parsimonious VDJ recombination scenarios were assigned using the TCRdist pipeline. A later analysis defined each TCR beta chain by its CDR3 amino acid sequence plus V-gene family, and excluded reads lacking a unique V-gene family. To address suspected cross-contamination and a sequencing artifact, a later analysis removed approximately 590 highly shared, low-generation-probability nucleotide sequences. In a later analysis, a clonal expansion index was calculated for each public chain from normalized within-repertoire ranks of inferred template counts. In a later analysis, generation probabilities were computed using a VDJ recombination model fitted to out-of-frame rearrangements, and the results were checked against IGoR. In a later analysis, hypergeometric tests were used to score TCR-TCR, TCR-HLA and TCR-CMV co-occurrence, with a repertoire-size bias correction applied to TCR pairs. A later analysis estimated false discovery rates by permuting HLA or CMV assignments 20 times. In a later analysis, co-occurring TCRs were grouped with DBSCAN, and TCRdist sequence similarity was added when clustering was performed within HLA-allele-positive subsets. Co-occurrence clustering excluded repertoires with fewer than 30,000 or more than 120,000 public chains, plus five with anomalous nucleotide sharing. TCRdb took this table from immuneACCESS and kept in-frame rearrangements with V and J called. Such tables lack part of the clones; where checked against another copy, unresolved V genes explain under half of the gap, and the rest is unexplained. That table supplies the V and J calls and clone size; D and trimming were determined from the DNA. For this sample there are fewer than 250,000 clones; approximately 79% appear just once. Around 1.8% of the sample is in the top ten clones.

The sample originates from a study of cytomegalovirus exposure and HLA in healthy donors (dated by TCRdb to about 2017). Study-level background: According to an earlier analysis of a few hundred of the donors, about 190 million T cells yielded roughly 110 million unique TCR beta sequences and 276 Gb of sequence data. About 330 gigabases of sequencing data and around 85 million unique TCR sequences made up an early release that covered 500 to 700 HLA-typed donors. Of the roughly 390 genotyped donors, 81% were placed in the genetic ancestry cluster associated with self-reported Caucasian donors. The study aimed to test whether signatures of past pathogen exposure could be identified by cataloging public T cell receptors. The study profiled the T cell repertoires of more than 500 subjects by immunosequencing and related them to cytomegalovirus serostatus. Besides the first cohort of more than 650 subjects, a separate validation cohort made up of 120 different subjects was used. To predict cytomegalovirus infection status, the study brought together high-throughput TCR immunosequencing, statistical association of individual TCRs with disease status, and machine learning. In a later analysis, previously published TCR beta repertoires from several hundred donors were re-analyzed and high-resolution HLA genotyping was added so that TCR occurrence patterns could be studied. Rather than drawing on any new phenotypic data, the later analysis identified candidate immune exposures from TCR beta sequences and the way those sequences occurred across donors. In an earlier analysis of more than 550 of the donors, high-throughput TCR beta sequencing was used to judge whether each TCR beta V gene segment behaved as functional or pseudogenic. Donor age, sex, ethnicity and CMV serostatus were compiled together with the repertoire data. Genome-wide SNP genotypes for about 55% of the roughly 670 donors were used in a later genetic analysis, which treated that subset as a discovery cohort. Every discovery cohort repertoire had been produced on one sequencing platform. HLA typing included class I and class II loci at four-digit resolution. Typing coverage differed by locus: A, B, C, DRB1 and DQB1 were typed in about 620-640 donors, DQA1 in about 560, DPA1 in around 580, and DPB1 in 450 to 480. Several DR-DQ haplotypes were handled as single units for association and clustering because linkage in the cohort was strong. Among some 410 genotyped donors of the cohort, an average of approximately 240,000 unique TCR beta nucleotide sequences was sequenced per donor, of which 15% to 20% were non-productive. The research as a whole found: V-gene and J-gene trimming of TCR beta chains was associated with a missense DCLRE1C variant in a later genetic analysis, and the association was replicated in an independent cohort. In a later analysis, around 17,000 TCR beta sequences were associated with specific HLA alleles at a false discovery rate of 0.05. Immune exposure information for the cohort was limited to CMV serostatus. In this cohort, only TCR beta chains were sequenced, and detectable features were limited by the absence of alpha or paired-chain data. Cytomegalovirus status was reported to be diagnosed by the classifier with high specificity and sensitivity in both the original and validation cohorts. According to a later analysis, most CMV-associated TCR beta chains appeared to be HLA-restricted, and the HLA associations seemed to be driven largely by CMV exposure. In an earlier analysis of approximately 600 of the donors, most TCR beta V segments were observed in productive rearrangements about 87% or about 30% of the time, broadly matching IMGT annotations. A cluster of highly shared sequence variants was judged likely to represent a technical artifact of the sequencing pipeline. Most TCR sequences were seen in very few donors, while some public TCRs were found in many individuals. A later analysis found that HLA-associated TCR beta chains were more clonally expanded and had lower generation probabilities than equally common non-associated chains. About 15 rarely observed V segments, including chromosome 9 orphons, were excluded from the earlier analysis of several hundred of the donors because counts were too low. A later analysis found that TCR association rates varied across HLA loci, with DRB1 alleles showing the most associated TCRs and HLA-C alleles the fewest. Because HLA typing was missing for some donors at each locus, association tests included only the typed subset. In a later genetic analysis, fewer N-insertions in productive TCRs were reported among donors in an Asian-associated ancestry cluster than the roughly 640-donor mean. Roughly uniform sequencing depth across donors was assumed in presence/absence analyses, although this assumption may not hold. Correlated functional status among segregating V segments might be attributable to linkage disequilibrium, but an unknown experimental factor could not be ruled out. When HLA alleles, especially DR and DQ, strongly co-occurred, TCR associations were difficult to assign to individual alleles. A later analysis reported that several top co-occurrence clusters appeared linked to parvovirus B19, influenza, CMV and Epstein-Barr virus. A further reported finding was that TCR beta sequences accurately predicted the HLA-A and HLA-B alleles for most subjects in the first cohort. A few of the identified cytomegalovirus-associated TCR beta chains were confirmed in vitro to be specific for cytomegalovirus antigens. In the study, about 150 TCR beta chains were listed as associated with cytomegalovirus. The authors suggested that the approach could potentially be extended to other disease states and immunological phenotypes.

The material sequenced was PBMCs. This sequence originates from a man aged 18 to 29 in good health and CMV-seronegative.

The sequence in DNA is TGTGCCAGCAGCCAAGATAGCCAGGGGAAGACCCAGTACTTC. Translated, this is CASSQDSQGKTQYF. The chain links TRBV4-2 with TRBJ2-5; TRBD1 is possibly the D segment (6 matching bases). CDR1 LGHNA and CDR2 YNFKEQ are derived from the germline V gene. V drops 0 bases and J drops 6 bases, leaving 11 bases in between. The CDR3, cysteine through phenylalanine, is 14 amino acids long. CDR3 DNA is the only sequence kept; it has 42 bases, read in frame from the first base.